These 32 T cell receptor beta chains share one sample of origin, sequenced in a study of shared clonotypes between healthy human individuals. CD45RO negativity and positive selection for CCR7 defined naive CD8 cells, a population that excluded terminally differentiated effector memory CD45RA+ cells. Only in-frame clones appear in the TCRdb table, and some are missing; sequencing was by immunoSEQ multiplex PCR. Seen here are over 2,000,000 clones, roughly 93% observed once, and the top ten hold around 1.7%. The sample consisted of naive CD8+ T cells from PBMCs. The receptors were gathered from a man younger than 35 in good health. Some clones in this sample may be carry-over from other donors' samples.

The chain combines TRBV5-1 with TRBJ1-4, with 8 positions matching TRBD1. V shed 7 bases and J 4 bases; nucleotides not matched to a gene: 9. The V gene's germline CDR1 is SGHRS and CDR2 YFSETQ. This CDR3 region has 15 residues. CDR3 sequence (DNA): TGCGCCAGCCGCCACAGGACAGGGCGTAATGAAAAACTGTTTTTT. Protein: CASRHRTGRNEKLFF.

The chain links TRBV5-1 to TRBJ2-5; D gene ambiguous. Germline lookup yields CDR1 SGHRS and CDR2 YFSETQ. The CDR3 contains 15 residues. V lost 0 bases and J lost 5, with 14 bases in between. As DNA, the CDR3 is TGCGCCAGCAGCTTGGCCGGCAGGTACGGGGAGACCCAGTACTTC. This codes for CASSLAGRYGETQYF.

This chain joins TRBV27 and TRBJ1-1; a weak D match, TRBD1 (6 bases). Germline CDR1 is MNHEY and CDR2 is SMNVEV (reference sequence). This CDR3 has 16 amino acids. Trimming shortened V by 6 bases and J by 3 bases, and 20 bases separated the two germline ends. CDR3 bases: TGTGCCAGCAGAGGACAGCCGGCTGGGAGGCACACTGAAGCTTTCTTT. Amino acids: CASRGQPAGRHTEAFF.

The chain carries TRBV28 and TRBJ2-2; D may be TRBD1 (5 bases). Germline CDR1 and CDR2: MDHEN and SYDVKM. The CDR3 contains 16 residues. The V and J ends lost 6 bases and 0 bases respectively, with 14 bases between them. The CDR3: CASSSSSGTNTGELFF. In nucleotides, the CDR3 is TGTGCCAGCAGCTCCTCGTCAGGGACGAACACCGGGGAGCTGTTTTTT. Variable domain in full (rest from reference TRBV28 and TRBJ2-2): DVKVTQSSRYLVKRTGEKVFLECVQDMDHENMFWYRQDPGLGLRLIYFSYDVKMKEKGDIPEGYSVSREKKERFSLILESASTNQTSMYLCASSSSSGTNTGELFFGEGSRLTVL.

This clone turned up a few times. The chain recombines TRBV30 with TRBJ1-1; D remains unclear. The germline CDR1 and CDR2 sequences are GTSNPN and SVGIG (reference sequence). V lost 0 bases to trimming and J lost 10 bases, with 15 bases between them. The CDR3 loop spans 13 amino acids. The CDR3 protein is CAWSVRQAPGAFF. In nucleotides, the CDR3 is TGTGCCTGGAGTGTGAGGCAGGCCCCGGGAGCTTTCTTT.

V gene TRBV27 combines with J gene TRBJ2-2; D unclear. Germline assignment: CDR1 MNHEY and CDR2 SMNVEV (reference sequence). V was clipped by 5 bases and J by 7 bases, with 11 bases between them. CDR3 length: 13 amino acids. CDR3 protein: CASSRLGNGELFF. CDR3 nucleotides: TGTGCCAGCAGTCGTCTCGGAAACGGGGAGCTGTTTTTT.

The genes are TRBV7-9 and TRBJ2-2; D might be TRBD1 or TRBD2, each matching 5 bases. Per germline, CDR1 SEHNR and CDR2 FQNEAQ (reference sequence). V dropped 5 bases and J dropped 6 bases, with 19 bases sitting between them. The CDR3 has 16 amino acids. The CDR3 DNA follows: TGTGCCAGCAGCCTCCGGGACGCCCGAGGGGCCGGGGAGCTGTTTTTT. Residues: CASSLRDARGAGELFF.

The chain combines TRBV4-3 with TRBJ1-2, with D unresolved. V lost 1 base to trimming and J lost 0 bases, with 18 bases between them. Germline lookup yields CDR1 LGHNA and CDR2 YSLEER. CDR3 size: 18 residues. CDR3 sequence: CASSQVVNRYPTNYGYTF. The CDR3 DNA reads TGCGCCAGCAGCCAAGTGGTCAACCGCTATCCCACTAACTATGGCTACACCTTC.

This clone was counted a single time. Other DNA sequences in this specimen translate into the identical CDR3. Here the CDR3 reads CASSPGTGGHQPQHF. The DNA of the CDR3 is TGTGCCAGCAGTCCGGGGACAGGGGGCCATCAGCCCCAGCATTTT. V is TRBV27 and J is TRBJ1-5; 12 bases align to TRBD1. The V gene's germline CDR1 is MNHEY and CDR2 SMNVEV (reference sequence). The V and J ends lost 5 bases and 5 bases, in that order; junction bases with no gene match: 4. The CDR3 runs to 15 residues.

For the CDR3, the DNA is TGTGCCAGCACCCCGGGTTACAATGAGCAGTTCTTC. It yields the protein CASTPGYNEQFF. The chain uses TRBV2 and TRBJ2-1; D gene unclear. Trimming took 7 bases from V and 4 from J, leaving 8 bases between them. CDR1 and CDR2 (germline): SNHLY, FYNNEI. The CDR3 length is 12 residues.

The chain carries TRBV7-9 and TRBJ2-1; D gene ambiguous. Germline CDR1 SEHNR, CDR2 FQNEAQ (reference sequence). V was pared by 10 bases and J by 9 bases, with 16 bases between. The CDR3 loop spans 12 amino acids. The CDR3 sequence: CATPGLGGEQFF. CDR3 in DNA: TGTGCCACTCCCGGGCTCGGCGGTGAGCAGTTCTTC.

The chain links TRBV27 to TRBJ2-7; TRBD1 agrees at 8 bases. Germline CDR1 and CDR2: MNHEY and SMNVEV (reference sequence). J gave up 2 bases and V 5 bases, and 14 bases lay outside the gene matches. This CDR3 spans 17 amino acids. CDR3 residues: CASSAPGQADPTYEQYF. CDR3 bases: TGTGCCAGCAGTGCCCCGGGACAGGCAGACCCCACCTACGAGCAGTACTTC.

The chain is built from TRBV7-7 and TRBJ2-3; 10 bases agree with TRBD1. The CDR3 totals 15 residues. V lost 1 base, J lost 5 bases, and 3 bases stayed unmatched. Germline assignment: CDR1 SSHAT and CDR2 FNYEAQ (reference sequence). The CDR3 loop reads CASSLGDRGEDTQYF. CDR3 nucleotides: TGTGCCAGCAGCTTAGGGGACAGGGGAGAAGATACGCAGTATTTT.

Concerning this clone: Other DNA sequences from this sample encode an identical CDR3 as well. This chain links TRBV19 with TRBJ2-1; the D gene is possibly TRBD2 (5 bases). Trimming removed 3 bases from V and 4 bases from J, with 10 bases in between. The germline CDR1 and CDR2 sequences are LNHDA and SQIVND (reference sequence). The CDR3 covers 14 residues. CDR3 sequence reads: CASSIPGTYNEQFF. The CDR3 bases are TGTGCCAGTAGTATCCCGGGAACTTACAATGAGCAGTTCTTC.

With regard to this clone: The junction shows a germline mismatch at one end, possibly a read error. Other nucleotide sequences from this sample produce the same CDR3. The genes are TRBV7-9 and TRBJ2-1; TRBD2 aligns across 9 bases. The CDR3 runs 12 residues. Germline CDR1 is SEHNR and CDR2 is FQNEAQ (reference sequence). The chain's CDR3 is CASSLAGPEQFF. For the CDR3, the DNA is TGTGCCAGCAGCCTAGCGGGACCAGAGCAGTTCTTC. Full variable domain (remainder filled in from reference TRBV7-9 and TRBJ2-1): DTGVSQNPRHKITKRGQNVTFRCDPISEHNRLYWYRQTLGQGPEFLTYFQNEAQLEKSRLLSDRFSAERPKGSFSTLEIQRTEQGDSAMYLCASSLAGPEQFFGPGTRLTVL.

The chain is built from TRBV19 and TRBJ1-4; D gene uncertain. The CDR3 extends over 16 amino acids. Trimming removed 3 bases at V and 5 bases at J, with 16 bases between. Per germline, CDR1 LNHDA and CDR2 SQIVND (reference sequence). For the CDR3, the DNA is TGTGCCAGTAGTATGGTCTATCCGTCAGTCAATGAAAAACTGTTTTTT. This sequence encodes CASSMVYPSVNEKLFF.

The J gene is TRBJ2-3, the V gene TRBV27, with unresolved D. From germline, CDR1 is MNHEY and CDR2 SMNVEV (reference sequence). This CDR3 has 17 amino acids. V shed 3 bases and J shed 0 bases, with 16 bases lying between them. The chain's CDR3 is CASSFSLRILSTDTQYF. DNA of the CDR3: TGTGCCAGCAGTTTCTCGCTCAGGATCCTTAGCACAGATACGCAGTATTTT.

The chain is built from TRBV6-5 and TRBJ2-5, with D perhaps matching TRBD2 (6 bases). This CDR3 region has 15 residues. The germline V gene has CDR1 MNHEY and CDR2 SVGAGI. V shed 2 bases and J shed 2 bases, with 12 bases lying between them. CDR3 sequence (DNA): TGTGCCAGCAGTTACCGGGGGTCCAGACAAGAGACCCAGTACTTC. Amino acids: CASSYRGSRQETQYF.

This clone was observed a single time. The chain has TRBV4-3 and TRBJ2-1; D may be TRBD2 (5 bases). Germline lookup yields CDR1 LGHNA and CDR2 YSLEER. This CDR3 is built from 15 residues. Between the trimmed V and J ends, which lost 2 bases and 0 bases, there was a span of 8 bases. The CDR3 reads CASSQRGNSYNEQFF. CDR3 DNA: TGCGCCAGCAGCCAACGGGGAAACTCCTACAATGAGCAGTTCTTC.

The V and J genes are TRBV27 and TRBJ2-3; 16 bases line up with TRBD2. CDR1 and CDR2 from the germline V gene are MNHEY and SMNVEV (reference sequence). The ends lost 5 bases at V and 3 bases at J; junction bases unmatched: 14. The CDR3 covers 20 residues. CDR3 loop: CASSPRQGTSGRVRTDTQYF. In DNA, the CDR3 is TGTGCCAGCAGTCCCCGCCAGGGGACTAGCGGGAGGGTCAGAACAGATACGCAGTATTTT.

The J gene is TRBJ1-2, the V gene TRBV14; 11 nucleotides align to TRBD1. Germline CDR1 SGHDN, CDR2 FVKESK. The CDR3 has 15 residues. Unmatched junction bases numbered 9, after V lost 4 bases and J lost 8 bases. The CDR3 coding sequence is TGTGCCAGCAGCCCCACCCGGACAGGGGGCGGCGGCTACACCTTC. Amino acid sequence: CASSPTRTGGGGYTF.

In regard to this clone: The sample has other DNA sequences that encode this CDR3 too. V gene TRBV6-5 combines with J gene TRBJ1-1; D is perhaps TRBD1 (5 bases). Germline V CDR1 and CDR2: MNHEY, SVGAGI. The CDR3 length is 13 residues. Trimming removed 3 bases at V and 3 bases at J, with 8 bases between. The CDR3 loop is CASSYGGDTEAFF. The CDR3 nucleotides read TGTGCCAGCAGTTATGGAGGGGACACTGAAGCTTTCTTT.

The V gene is TRBV18, the J gene TRBJ1-1, with D maybe TRBD1 (5 bases). The CDR3 contains 15 residues. Germline V gives CDR1 KGHSH, CDR2 LQKENI. The V gene lost 0 bases and the J gene lost 5 bases, with 13 bases spanning the gap. This CDR3 reads CASSPPKGDGTEAFF. For the CDR3, the DNA is TGTGCCAGCTCACCACCGAAAGGGGATGGGACTGAAGCTTTCTTT.

The chain carries TRBV15 and TRBJ2-7, with TRBD2 matching over 7 bases. J was trimmed by 4 bases and V by 5 bases; bases with no gene match: 5. CDR3 length: 13 amino acids. Germline V gene lookup returns CDR1 LNHNV and CDR2 YYDKDF (reference sequence). The CDR3 nucleotides are TGTGCCACCAGCGGCGGGACTATTTACGAGCAGTACTTC. Its translation: CATSGGTIYEQYF.

The chain is built from TRBV27 and TRBJ2-7; weak D call: TRBD1 (5 bases). The germline CDR1 and CDR2 sequences are MNHEY and SMNVEV (reference sequence). This CDR3 contains 14 residues. V shed 4 bases and J shed 3 bases, with 13 bases lying between them. The CDR3 region is CASSSRAGRYEQYF. CDR3 nucleotide sequence: TGTGCCAGCAGTTCCCGGGCAGGGCGCTACGAGCAGTACTTC.

The chain has TRBV13 and TRBJ2-3; possible D gene TRBD2, 5 bases. V lost 1 base, J lost 2 bases, and 7 bases lay in between. Per germline, CDR1 PRHDT and CDR2 FYEKMQ (reference sequence). CDR3 length: 14 amino acids. The chain's CDR3 is CASSLDRDTDTQYF. The CDR3 DNA is TGTGCCAGCAGCTTAGATCGGGACACAGATACGCAGTATTTT.

The CDR3 loop reads CASSSTYEGGDEKLFF. The CDR3 nucleotides read TGTGCCAGCAGTTCAACCTACGAGGGGGGCGATGAAAAACTGTTTTTT. The chain recombines TRBV28 with TRBJ1-4; maybe TRBD1 (6 bases). CDR3 length equals 16 residues. Trimming cost V 4 bases and J 6 bases, with 18 bases left between them. Germline-derived CDR1 and CDR2 are MDHEN and SYDVKM. Looking up the rest from reference TRBV28 and TRBJ1-4 gives the full variable domain: DVKVTQSSRYLVKRTGEKVFLECVQDMDHENMFWYRQDPGLGLRLIYFSYDVKMKEKGDIPEGYSVSREKKERFSLILESASTNQTSMYLCASSSTYEGGDEKLFFGSGTQLSVL.

The chain combines TRBV30 with TRBJ2-7; 7 bases match TRBD1. Germline CDR1 GTSNPN, CDR2 SVGIG (reference sequence). V was clipped by 2 bases and J by 4 bases; unmatched bases: 11. This CDR3 is 15 amino acids long. The CDR3 DNA follows: TGTGCCTGGAGTCTCTCAGGGGGTAAGTGGTACGAGCAGTACTTC. The encoded protein is CAWSLSGGKWYEQYF.

This chain connects TRBV4-2 to TRBJ1-2, with D unclear. The V and J ends lost 0 bases and 0 bases respectively, with 20 bases between them. Germline V gives CDR1 LGHNA, CDR2 YNFKEQ. The CDR3 totals 19 residues. For the CDR3, the DNA is TGTGCCAGCAGCCAAGATATTTTTACTGGGTCAGCGCCTAACTATGGCTACACCTTC. This encodes CASSQDIFTGSAPNYGYTF.

V and J are TRBV9 and TRBJ2-3; 9 bases are a match to TRBD2. Per the germline V gene, CDR1 is SGDLS and CDR2 is YYNGEE. This CDR3 is built from 18 residues. With 0 bases clipped from V and 3 bases from J, the junction kept 11 bases outside the gene matches. The CDR3 protein is CASSVGAGLAGRTDTQYF. The CDR3 DNA reads TGTGCCAGCAGCGTAGGGGCTGGGCTAGCGGGAAGAACAGATACGCAGTATTTT. Full variable domain (remainder filled in from reference TRBV9 and TRBJ2-3): DSGVTQTPKHLITATGQRVTLRCSPRSGDLSVYWYQQSLDQGLQFLIQYYNGEERAKGNILERFSAQQFPDLHSELNLSSLELGDSALYFCASSVGAGLAGRTDTQYFGPGTRLTVL.

The V and J genes are TRBV5-1 and TRBJ2-3, with D uncertain. Trimming took 3 bases from V and 1 from J, leaving 9 bases between them. The CDR3 contains 14 residues. CDR1 and CDR2 (germline): SGHRS, YFSETQ. CDR3 sequence (DNA): TGCGCCAGCAGCTCCCGCCTGGGCACAGATACGCAGTATTTT. Protein: CASSSRLGTDTQYF.

The chain recombines TRBV5-4 with TRBJ2-5; TRBD2 might be the D (6 bases). The CDR3 runs 18 residues. Trimming removed 4 bases from V and 2 bases from J, with 24 bases in between. CDR1 is SGHNT and CDR2 is YYREEE in the germline V gene (reference sequence). CDR3 amino acids: CASSDAPRAGTRQETQYF. For the CDR3, the DNA is TGTGCCAGCAGCGACGCCCCTAGGGCGGGGACGCGACAAGAGACCCAGTACTTC. The full variable domain, completed using reference TRBV5-4 and TRBJ2-5, is ETGVTQSPTHLIKTRGQQVTLRCSSQSGHNTVSWYQQALGQGPQFIFQYYREEENGRGNFPPRFSGLQFPNYSSELNVNALELDDSALYLCASSDAPRAGTRQETQYFGPGTRLLVL.